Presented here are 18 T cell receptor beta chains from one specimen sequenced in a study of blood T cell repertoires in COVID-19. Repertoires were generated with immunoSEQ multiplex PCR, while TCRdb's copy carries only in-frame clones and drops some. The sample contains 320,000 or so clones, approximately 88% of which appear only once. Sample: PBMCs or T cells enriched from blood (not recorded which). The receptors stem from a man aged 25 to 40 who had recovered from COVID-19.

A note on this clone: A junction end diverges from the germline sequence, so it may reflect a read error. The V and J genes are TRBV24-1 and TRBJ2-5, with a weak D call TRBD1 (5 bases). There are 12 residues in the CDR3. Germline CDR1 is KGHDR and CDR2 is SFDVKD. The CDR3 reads CAISRGGETQYF. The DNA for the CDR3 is TGTGCCATCAGTAGGGGTGGAGAGACCCAGTACTTC.

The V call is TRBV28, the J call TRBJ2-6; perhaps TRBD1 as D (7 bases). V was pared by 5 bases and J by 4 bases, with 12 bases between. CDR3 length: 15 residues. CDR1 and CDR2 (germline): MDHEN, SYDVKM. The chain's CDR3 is CASSPQGGGANVLTF. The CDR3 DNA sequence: TGTGCCAGCAGTCCCCAGGGGGGCGGGGCCAACGTCCTGACTTTC.

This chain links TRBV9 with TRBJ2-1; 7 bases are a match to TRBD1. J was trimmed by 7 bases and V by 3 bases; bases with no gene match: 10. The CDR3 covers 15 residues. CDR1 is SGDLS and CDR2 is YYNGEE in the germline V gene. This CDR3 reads CASSGQGVEWNEQFF. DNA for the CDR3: TGTGCCAGCAGCGGGCAGGGGGTAGAGTGGAATGAGCAGTTCTTC. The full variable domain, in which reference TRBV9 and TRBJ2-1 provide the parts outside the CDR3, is DSGVTQTPKHLITATGQRVTLRCSPRSGDLSVYWYQQSLDQGLQFLIQYYNGEERAKGNILERFSAQQFPDLHSELNLSSLELGDSALYFCASSGQGVEWNEQFFGPGTRLTVL.

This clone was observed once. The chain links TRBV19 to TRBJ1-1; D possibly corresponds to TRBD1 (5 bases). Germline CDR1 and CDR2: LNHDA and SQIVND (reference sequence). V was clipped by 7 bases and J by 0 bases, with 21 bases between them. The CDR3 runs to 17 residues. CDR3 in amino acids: CASTPAGSQFVNTEAFF. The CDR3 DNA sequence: TGTGCCAGTACCCCGGCAGGGTCGCAATTTGTGAACACTGAAGCTTTCTTT.

CDR3 bases: TGTGCCAGCAGCACGGGACAGGCTACCTACAATGAGCAGTTCTTC. Its translation: CASSTGQATYNEQFF. V usage is TRBV3-1 (or the pseudogene TRBV3-2) and J usage is TRBJ2-1; 8 nucleotides align to TRBD1. The germline V gene has CDR1 LGHDT and CDR2 YNNKEL (reference sequence). CDR3 length equals 15 residues. J lost 2 bases, V lost 5 bases, and 5 bases had no gene match.

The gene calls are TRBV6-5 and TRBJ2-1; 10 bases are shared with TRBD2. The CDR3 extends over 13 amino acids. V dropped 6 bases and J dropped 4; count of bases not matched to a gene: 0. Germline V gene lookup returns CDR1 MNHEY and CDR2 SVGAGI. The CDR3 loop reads CASRGLAYNEQFF. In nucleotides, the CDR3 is TGTGCCAGCAGGGGACTAGCGTACAATGAGCAGTTCTTC.

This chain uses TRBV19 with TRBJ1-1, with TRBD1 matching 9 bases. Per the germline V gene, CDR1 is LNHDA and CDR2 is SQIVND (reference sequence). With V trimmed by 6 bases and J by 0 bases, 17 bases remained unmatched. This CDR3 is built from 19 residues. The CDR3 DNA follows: TGTGCCAGTAGGCCCGGGACAGGGTATGGGGAAGGCATGAACACTGAAGCTTTCTTT. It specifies CASRPGTGYGEGMNTEAFF.

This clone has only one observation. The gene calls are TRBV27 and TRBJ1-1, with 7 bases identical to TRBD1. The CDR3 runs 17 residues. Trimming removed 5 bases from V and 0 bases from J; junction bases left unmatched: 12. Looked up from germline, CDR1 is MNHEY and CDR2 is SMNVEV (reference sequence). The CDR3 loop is CASSPTYRGLLNTEAFF. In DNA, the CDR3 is TGTGCCAGCAGTCCTACCTACAGGGGACTTTTGAACACTGAAGCTTTCTTT.

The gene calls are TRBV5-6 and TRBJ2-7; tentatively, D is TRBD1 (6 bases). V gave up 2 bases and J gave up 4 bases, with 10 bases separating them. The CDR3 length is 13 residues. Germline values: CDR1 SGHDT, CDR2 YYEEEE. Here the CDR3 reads CASSFGTRYEQYF. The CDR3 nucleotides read TGTGCCAGCAGCTTCGGGACAAGGTACGAGCAGTACTTC.

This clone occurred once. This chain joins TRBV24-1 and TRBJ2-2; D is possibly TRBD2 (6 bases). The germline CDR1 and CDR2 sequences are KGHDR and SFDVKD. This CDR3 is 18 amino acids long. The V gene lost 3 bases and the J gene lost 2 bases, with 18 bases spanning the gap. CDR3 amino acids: CATSDPDFAGGNTGELFF. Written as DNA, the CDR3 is TGTGCCACCAGTGATCCTGACTTCGCCGGGGGAAACACCGGGGAGCTGTTTTTT.

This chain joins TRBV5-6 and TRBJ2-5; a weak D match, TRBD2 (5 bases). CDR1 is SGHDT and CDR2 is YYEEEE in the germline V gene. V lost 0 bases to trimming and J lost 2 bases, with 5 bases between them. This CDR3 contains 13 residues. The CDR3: CASSLGGQETQYF. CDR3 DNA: TGTGCCAGCAGCTTGGGAGGGCAAGAGACCCAGTACTTC.

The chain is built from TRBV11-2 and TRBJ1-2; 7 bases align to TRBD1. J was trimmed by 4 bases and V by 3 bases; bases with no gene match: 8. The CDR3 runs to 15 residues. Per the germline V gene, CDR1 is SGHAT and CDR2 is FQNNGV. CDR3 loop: CASSFTGTEPYGYTF. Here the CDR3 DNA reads TGTGCCAGCAGCTTTACCGGGACAGAACCCTATGGCTACACCTTC.

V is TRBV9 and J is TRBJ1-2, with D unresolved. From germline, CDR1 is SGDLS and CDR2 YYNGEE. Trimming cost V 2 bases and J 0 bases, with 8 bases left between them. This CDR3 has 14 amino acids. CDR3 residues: CASSVAGANYGYTF. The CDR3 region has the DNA TGTGCCAGCAGCGTGGCCGGAGCTAACTATGGCTACACCTTC.

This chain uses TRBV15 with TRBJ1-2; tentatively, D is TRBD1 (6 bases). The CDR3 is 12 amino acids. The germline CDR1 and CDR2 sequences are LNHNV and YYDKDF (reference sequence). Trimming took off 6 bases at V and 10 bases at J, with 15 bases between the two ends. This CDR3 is CATSTGSFDYTF. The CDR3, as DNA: TGTGCCACCAGTACAGGGTCGTTCGACTACACCTTC.

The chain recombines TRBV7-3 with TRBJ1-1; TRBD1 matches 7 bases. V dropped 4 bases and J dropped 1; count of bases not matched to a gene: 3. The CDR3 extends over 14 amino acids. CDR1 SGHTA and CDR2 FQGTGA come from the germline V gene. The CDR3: CASSSGTANTEAFF. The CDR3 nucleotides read TGTGCCAGCAGCTCCGGGACAGCGAACACTGAAGCTTTCTTT.

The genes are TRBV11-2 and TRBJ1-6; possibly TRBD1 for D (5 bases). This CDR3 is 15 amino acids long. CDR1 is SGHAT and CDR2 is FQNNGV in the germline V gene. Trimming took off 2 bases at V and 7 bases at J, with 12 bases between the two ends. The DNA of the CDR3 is TGTGCCAGCAGCTTACGCGTCGACAGAAATTCACCCCTCCACTTT. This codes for CASSLRVDRNSPLHF. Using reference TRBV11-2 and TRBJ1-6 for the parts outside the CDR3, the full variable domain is EAGVAQSPRYKIIEKRQSVAFWCNPISGHATLYWYQQILGQGPKLLIQFQNNGVVDDSQLPKDRFSAERLKGVDSTLKIQPAKLEDSAVYLCASSLRVDRNSPLHFGNGTRLTVT.

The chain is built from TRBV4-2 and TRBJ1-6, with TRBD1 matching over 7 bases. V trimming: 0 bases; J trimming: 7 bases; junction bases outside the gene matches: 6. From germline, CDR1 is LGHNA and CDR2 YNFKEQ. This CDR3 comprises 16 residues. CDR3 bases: TGTGCCAGCAGCCAAGATGGAAGGGGGCTCAATTCACCCCTCCACTTT. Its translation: CASSQDGRGLNSPLHF.

The CDR3 is CASSLRLGGMTEAFF. CDR3 sequence (DNA): TGTGCCAGCAGCTTACGGTTAGGGGGTATGACTGAAGCTTTCTTT. The J gene is TRBJ1-1, the V gene TRBV7-9; D possibly corresponds to TRBD1 (6 bases). V lost 2 bases and J lost 5, with 15 bases in between. The CDR3 length is 15 residues. Germline CDR1 and CDR2: SEHNR and FQNEAQ (reference sequence).